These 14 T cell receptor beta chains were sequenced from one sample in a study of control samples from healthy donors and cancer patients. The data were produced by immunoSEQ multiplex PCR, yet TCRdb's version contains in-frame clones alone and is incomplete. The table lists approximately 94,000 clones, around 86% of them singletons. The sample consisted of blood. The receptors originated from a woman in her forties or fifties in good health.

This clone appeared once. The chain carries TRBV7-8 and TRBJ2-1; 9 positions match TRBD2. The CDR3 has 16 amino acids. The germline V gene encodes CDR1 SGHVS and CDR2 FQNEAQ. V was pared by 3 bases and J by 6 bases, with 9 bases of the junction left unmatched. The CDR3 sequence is CASSLGRLAGPNEQFF. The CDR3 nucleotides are TGTGCCAGCAGCTTGGGCCGTCTAGCGGGACCCAATGAGCAGTTCTTC.

The DNA for the CDR3 is TGTGCCAGCAGCCCGGAACTAGCGGATCCCTACGAGCAGTACTTC. Translated: CASSPELADPYEQYF. This chain uses TRBV7-2 with TRBJ2-7, with TRBD2 identical over 8 bases. Germline V lookup: CDR1 SGHTA, CDR2 FQGNSA. The trim removed 5 bases at V and 2 bases at J, leaving 8 bases unmatched. There are 15 residues in the CDR3.

The chain's CDR3 is CASGTSGLYEQYF. In DNA form, the CDR3 reads TGTGCCAGCGGGACTAGTGGTCTTTACGAGCAGTACTTC. V usage is TRBV25-1 and J usage is TRBJ2-7, with 8 bases aligning to TRBD2. The J segment lost 4 bases and the V segment lost 8 bases, leaving 7 bases of the junction unmatched. This CDR3 contains 13 residues. Germline V CDR1 and CDR2: MGHDK, SYGVNS.

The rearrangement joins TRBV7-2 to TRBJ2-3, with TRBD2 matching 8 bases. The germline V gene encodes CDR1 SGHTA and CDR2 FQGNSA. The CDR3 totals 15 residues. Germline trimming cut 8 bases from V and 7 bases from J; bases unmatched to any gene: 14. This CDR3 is CASAGSMLAGNTQYF. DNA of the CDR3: TGTGCCAGCGCCGGATCCATGTTAGCGGGGAATACGCAGTATTTT.

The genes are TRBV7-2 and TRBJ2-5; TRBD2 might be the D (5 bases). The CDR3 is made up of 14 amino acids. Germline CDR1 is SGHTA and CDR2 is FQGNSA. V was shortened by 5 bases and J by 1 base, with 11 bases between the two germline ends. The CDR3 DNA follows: TGTGCCAGCAGCCCCCGGGGTGTCCAAGAGACCCAGTACTTC. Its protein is CASSPRGVQETQYF.

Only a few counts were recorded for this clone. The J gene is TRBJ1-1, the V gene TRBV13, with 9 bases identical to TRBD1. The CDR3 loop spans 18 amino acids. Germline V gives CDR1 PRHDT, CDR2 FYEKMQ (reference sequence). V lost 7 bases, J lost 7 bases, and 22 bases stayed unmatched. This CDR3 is CASKQVVGTGFSGVEAFF. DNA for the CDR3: TGTGCCAGCAAACAAGTGGTCGGGACAGGGTTCTCGGGGGTTGAAGCTTTCTTT.

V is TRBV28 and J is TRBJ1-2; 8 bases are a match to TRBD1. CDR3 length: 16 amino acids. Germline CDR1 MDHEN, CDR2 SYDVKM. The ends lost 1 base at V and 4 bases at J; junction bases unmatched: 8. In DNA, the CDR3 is TGTGCCAGCAGTTTATCGCCCAGGGGGCAGGGCTATGGCTACACCTTC. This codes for CASSLSPRGQGYGYTF.

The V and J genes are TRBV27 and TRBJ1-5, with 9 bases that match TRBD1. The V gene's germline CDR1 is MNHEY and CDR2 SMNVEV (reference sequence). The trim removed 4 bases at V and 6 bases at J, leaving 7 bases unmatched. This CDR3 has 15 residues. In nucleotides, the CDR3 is TGTGCCAGCAGTTCACTGGACAGGGGAATTCAGCCCCAGCATTTT. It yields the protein CASSSLDRGIQPQHF.

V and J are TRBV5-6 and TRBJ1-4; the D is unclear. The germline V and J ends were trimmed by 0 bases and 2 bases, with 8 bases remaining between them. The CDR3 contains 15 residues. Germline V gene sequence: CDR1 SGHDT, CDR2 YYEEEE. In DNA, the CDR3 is TGTGCCAGCAGCTTGGGTACCAGTACTAATGAAAAACTGTTTTTT. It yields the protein CASSLGTSTNEKLFF.

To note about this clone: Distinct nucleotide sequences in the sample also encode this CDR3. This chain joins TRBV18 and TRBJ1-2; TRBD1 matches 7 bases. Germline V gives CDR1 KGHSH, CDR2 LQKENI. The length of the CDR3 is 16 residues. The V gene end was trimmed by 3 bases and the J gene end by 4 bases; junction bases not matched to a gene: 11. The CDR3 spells CASSPGSGRGGYGYTF. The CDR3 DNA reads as TGTGCCAGCTCACCCGGATCGGGCAGGGGGGGCTATGGCTACACCTTC. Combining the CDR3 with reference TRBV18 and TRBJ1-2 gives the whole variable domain NAGVMQNPRHLVRRRGQEARLRCSPMKGHSHVYWYRQLPEEGLKFMVYLQKENIIDESGMPKERFSAEFPKEGPSILRIQQVVRGDSAAYFCASSPGSGRGGYGYTFGSGTRLTVV.

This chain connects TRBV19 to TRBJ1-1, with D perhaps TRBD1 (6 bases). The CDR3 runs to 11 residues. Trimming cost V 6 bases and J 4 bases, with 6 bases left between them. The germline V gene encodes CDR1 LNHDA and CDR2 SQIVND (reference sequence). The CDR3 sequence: CASRQGTEAFF. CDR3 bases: TGTGCCAGTAGACAGGGCACTGAAGCTTTCTTT.

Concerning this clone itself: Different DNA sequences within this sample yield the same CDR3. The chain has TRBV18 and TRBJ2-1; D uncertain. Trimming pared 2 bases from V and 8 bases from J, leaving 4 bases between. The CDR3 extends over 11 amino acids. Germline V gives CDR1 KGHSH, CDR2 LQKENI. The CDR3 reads CASSPGDEQFF. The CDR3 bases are TGTGCCAGCTCACCAGGGGATGAGCAGTTCTTC.

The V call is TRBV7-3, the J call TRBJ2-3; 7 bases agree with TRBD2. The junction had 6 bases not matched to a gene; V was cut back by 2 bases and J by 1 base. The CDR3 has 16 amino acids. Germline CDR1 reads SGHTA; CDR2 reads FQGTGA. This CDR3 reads CASSLAGEGGTDTQYF. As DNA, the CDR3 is TGTGCCAGCAGCTTAGCGGGAGAAGGAGGCACAGATACGCAGTATTTT.

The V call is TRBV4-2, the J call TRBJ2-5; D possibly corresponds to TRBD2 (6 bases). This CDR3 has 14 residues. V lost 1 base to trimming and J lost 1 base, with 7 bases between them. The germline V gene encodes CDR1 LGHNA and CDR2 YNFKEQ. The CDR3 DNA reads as TGTGCCAGCAGCCAAGCACTAGCCCAAGAGACCCAGTACTTC. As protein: CASSQALAQETQYF.